This entry features one T cell receptor (beta chain) sequence. TCRdb used MiXCR to reprocess the 5' RACE reads, holding one entry per CDR3 protein. This table has fewer than 500,000 distinct CDR3 sequences, around 24% appearing once. This record comes from a study of identical twins. This sample also belongs to another study, concerning T cells expressing NK-cell markers.

This receptor was identified in a woman aged 18-29 years in good health. The specimen was CD4+ T cells sorted from blood.

The CDR3 sequence: CSASGPQIPDTQYF. CDR3 bases: TGCAGTGCTAGTGGGCCTCAAATTCCGGATACGCAGTATTTT. The chain is built from TRBV20-1 and TRBJ2-3; D remains ambiguous. V was clipped by 3 bases and J by 6 bases, with 16 bases between them. The CDR3 has 14 residues. CDR1 is DFQATT, CDR2 SNEGSKA, per germline (reference sequence).